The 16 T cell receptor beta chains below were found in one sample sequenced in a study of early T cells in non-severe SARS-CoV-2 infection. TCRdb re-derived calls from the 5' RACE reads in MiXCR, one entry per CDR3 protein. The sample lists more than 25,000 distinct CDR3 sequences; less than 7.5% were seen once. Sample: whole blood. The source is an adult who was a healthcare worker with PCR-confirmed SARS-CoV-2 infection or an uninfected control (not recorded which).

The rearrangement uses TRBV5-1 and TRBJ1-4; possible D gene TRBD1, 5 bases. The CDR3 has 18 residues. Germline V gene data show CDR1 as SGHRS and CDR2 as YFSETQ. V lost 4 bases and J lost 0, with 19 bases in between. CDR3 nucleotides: TGCGCCAGCAGCCCCAACCCGGGGGAGAGTGCAACTAATGAAAAACTGTTTTTT. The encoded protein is CASSPNPGESATNEKLFF.

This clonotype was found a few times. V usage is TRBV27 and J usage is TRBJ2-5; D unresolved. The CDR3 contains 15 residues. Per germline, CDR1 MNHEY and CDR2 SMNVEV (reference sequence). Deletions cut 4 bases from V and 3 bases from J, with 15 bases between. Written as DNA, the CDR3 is TGTGCCAGCAGTTCCCTAGGCTTCGGTGAAGAGACCCAGTACTTC. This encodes CASSSLGFGEETQYF.

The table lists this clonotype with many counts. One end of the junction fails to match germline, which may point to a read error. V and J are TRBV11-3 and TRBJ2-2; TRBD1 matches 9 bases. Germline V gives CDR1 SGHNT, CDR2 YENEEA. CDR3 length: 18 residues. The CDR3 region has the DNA TGTGCCAGCAGCATAGACGGAGGCCGGGACAGGGACACCGGGGAGCTGTTTTTT. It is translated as CASSIDGGRDRDTGELFF.

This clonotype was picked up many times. CDR3 sequence (DNA): TGTGCCAGCAGCTTGGTGCGAAGCCTATTCGCACTGGTGAACACCGGGGAGCTGTTTTTT. Translation gives CASSLVRSLFALVNTGELFF. The genes are TRBV5-4 and TRBJ2-2; no clear D gene. V was cut by 0 bases and J by 1 base, with 22 bases left in between. CDR3 length: 20 residues. Germline-derived CDR1 and CDR2 are SGHNT and YYREEE (reference sequence). The full variable domain, in which reference TRBV5-4 and TRBJ2-2 provide the parts outside the CDR3, is ETGVTQSPTHLIKTRGQQVTLRCSSQSGHNTVSWYQQALGQGPQFIFQYYREEENGRGNFPPRFSGLQFPNYSSELNVNALELDDSALYLCASSLVRSLFALVNTGELFFGEGSRLTVL.

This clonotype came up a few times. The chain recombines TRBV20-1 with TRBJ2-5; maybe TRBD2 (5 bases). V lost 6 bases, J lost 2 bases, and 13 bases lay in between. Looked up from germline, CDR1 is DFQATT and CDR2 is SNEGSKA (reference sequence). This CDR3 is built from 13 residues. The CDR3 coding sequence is TGCAGTGCGGAGGACGGGTTGCAAGAGACCCAGTACTTC. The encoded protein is CSAEDGLQETQYF.

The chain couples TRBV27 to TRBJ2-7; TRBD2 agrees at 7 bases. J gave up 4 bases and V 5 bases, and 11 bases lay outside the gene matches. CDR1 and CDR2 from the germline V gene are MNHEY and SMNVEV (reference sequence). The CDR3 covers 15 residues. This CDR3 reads CASSPLYGLVYEQYF. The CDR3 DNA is TGTGCCAGCAGTCCCTTATACGGACTAGTATACGAGCAGTACTTC.

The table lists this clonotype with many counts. The CDR3 bases are TGTGCCAGCAGGGAGTGGAATGAAAAACTGTTTTTT. The encoded protein is CASREWNEKLFF. The gene calls are TRBV7-9 and TRBJ1-4, with D unclear. The CDR3 is made up of 12 amino acids. Germline CDR1 and CDR2: SEHNR and FQNEAQ (reference sequence). V was shortened by 6 bases and J by 5 bases, with 7 bases between the two germline ends. Variable domain in full (rest from reference TRBV7-9 and TRBJ1-4): DTGVSQNPRHKITKRGQNVTFRCDPISEHNRLYWYRQTLGQGPEFLTYFQNEAQLEKSRLLSDRFSAERPKGSFSTLEIQRTEQGDSAMYLCASREWNEKLFFGSGTQLSVL.

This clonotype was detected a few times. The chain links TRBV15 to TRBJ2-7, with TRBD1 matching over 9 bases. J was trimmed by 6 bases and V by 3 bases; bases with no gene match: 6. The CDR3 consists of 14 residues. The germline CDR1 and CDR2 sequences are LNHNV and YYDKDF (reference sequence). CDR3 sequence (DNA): TGTGCCACCAGCAGGGGACAGGGACCGGGCGAGCAGTACTTC. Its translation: CATSRGQGPGEQYF.

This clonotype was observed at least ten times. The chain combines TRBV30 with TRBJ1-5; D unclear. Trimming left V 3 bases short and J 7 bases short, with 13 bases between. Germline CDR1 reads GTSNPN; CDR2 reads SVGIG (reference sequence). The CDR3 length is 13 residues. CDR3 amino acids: CAWSSGYGQPQHF. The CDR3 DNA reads TGTGCCTGGAGCTCGGGGTACGGACAGCCCCAGCATTTT. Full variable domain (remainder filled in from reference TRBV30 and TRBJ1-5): SQTIHQWPATLVQPVGSPLSLECTVEGTSNPNLYWYRQAAGRGLQLLFYSVGIGQISSEVPQNLSASRPQDRQFILSSKKLLLSDSGFYLCAWSSGYGQPQHFGDGTRLSIL.

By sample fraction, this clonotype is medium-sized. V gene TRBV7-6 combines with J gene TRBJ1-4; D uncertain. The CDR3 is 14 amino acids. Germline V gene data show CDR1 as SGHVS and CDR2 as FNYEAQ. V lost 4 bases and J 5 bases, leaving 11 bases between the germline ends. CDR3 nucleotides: TGTGCCAGCAGCTCAATCACCGGGAATGAAAAACTGTTTTTT. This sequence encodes CASSSITGNEKLFF.

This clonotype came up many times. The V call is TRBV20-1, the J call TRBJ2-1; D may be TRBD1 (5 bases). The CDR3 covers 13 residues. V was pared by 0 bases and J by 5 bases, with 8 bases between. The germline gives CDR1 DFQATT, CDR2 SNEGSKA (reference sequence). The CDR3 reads CSAREGQHNEQFF. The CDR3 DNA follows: TGCAGTGCTAGAGAAGGACAACACAATGAGCAGTTCTTC.

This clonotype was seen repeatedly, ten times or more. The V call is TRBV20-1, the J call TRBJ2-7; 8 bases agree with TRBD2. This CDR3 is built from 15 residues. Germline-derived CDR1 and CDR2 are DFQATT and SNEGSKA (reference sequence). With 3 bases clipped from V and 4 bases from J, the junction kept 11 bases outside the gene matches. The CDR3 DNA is TGCAGTGCTAGTTCTGGCGGGGGGAATTCGTACGAGCAGTACTTC. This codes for CSASSGGGNSYEQYF.

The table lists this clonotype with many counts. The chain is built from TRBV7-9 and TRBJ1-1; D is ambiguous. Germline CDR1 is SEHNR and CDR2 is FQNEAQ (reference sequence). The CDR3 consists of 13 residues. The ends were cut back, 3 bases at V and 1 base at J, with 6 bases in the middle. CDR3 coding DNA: TGTGCCAGCAGCTTTTCCACGAACACTGAAGCTTTCTTT. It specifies CASSFSTNTEAFF.

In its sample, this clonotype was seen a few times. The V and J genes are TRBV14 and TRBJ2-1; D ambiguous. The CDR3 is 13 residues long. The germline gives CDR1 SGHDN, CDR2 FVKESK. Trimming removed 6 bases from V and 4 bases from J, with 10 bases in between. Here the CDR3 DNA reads TGTGCCAGCAGTCAATCCCTTTACAATGAGCAGTTCTTC. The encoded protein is CASSQSLYNEQFF.

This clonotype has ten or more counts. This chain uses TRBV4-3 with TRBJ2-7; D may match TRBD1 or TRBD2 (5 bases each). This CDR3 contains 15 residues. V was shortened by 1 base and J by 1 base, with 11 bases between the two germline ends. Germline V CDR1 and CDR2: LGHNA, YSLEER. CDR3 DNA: TGCGCCAGCAGCCAAGTTACCGAGGGGTCCTACGAGCAGTACTTC. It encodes CASSQVTEGSYEQYF.

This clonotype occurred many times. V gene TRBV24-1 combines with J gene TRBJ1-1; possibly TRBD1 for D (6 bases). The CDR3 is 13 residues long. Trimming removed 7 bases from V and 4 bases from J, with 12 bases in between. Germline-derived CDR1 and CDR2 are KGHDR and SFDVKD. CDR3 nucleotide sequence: TGTGCCACCAGGGACAGCGGAGGCACTGAAGCTTTCTTT. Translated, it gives CATRDSGGTEAFF.